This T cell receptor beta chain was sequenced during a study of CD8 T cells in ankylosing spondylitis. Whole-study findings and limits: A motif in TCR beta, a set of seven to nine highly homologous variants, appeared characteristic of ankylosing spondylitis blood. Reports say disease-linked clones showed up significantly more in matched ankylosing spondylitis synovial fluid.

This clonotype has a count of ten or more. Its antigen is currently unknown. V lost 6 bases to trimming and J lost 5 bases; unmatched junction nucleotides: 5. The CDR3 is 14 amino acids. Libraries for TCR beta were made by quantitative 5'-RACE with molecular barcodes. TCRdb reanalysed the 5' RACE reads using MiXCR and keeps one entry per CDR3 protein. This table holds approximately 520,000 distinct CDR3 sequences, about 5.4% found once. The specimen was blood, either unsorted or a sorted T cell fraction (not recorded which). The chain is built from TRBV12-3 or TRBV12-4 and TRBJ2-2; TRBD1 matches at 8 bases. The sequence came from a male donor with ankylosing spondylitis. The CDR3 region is CASSRTGLTGELFF. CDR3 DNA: TGTGCCAGCAGCAGGACAGGGTTGACCGGGGAGCTGTTTTTT.